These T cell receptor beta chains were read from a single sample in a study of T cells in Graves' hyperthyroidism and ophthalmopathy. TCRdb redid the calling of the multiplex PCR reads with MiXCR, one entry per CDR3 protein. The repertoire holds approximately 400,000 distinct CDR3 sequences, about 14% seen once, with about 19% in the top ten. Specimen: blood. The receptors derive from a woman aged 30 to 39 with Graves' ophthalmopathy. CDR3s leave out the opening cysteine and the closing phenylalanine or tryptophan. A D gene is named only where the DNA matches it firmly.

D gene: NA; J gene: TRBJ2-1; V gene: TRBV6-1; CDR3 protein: ASTQNWGSGYNEQF
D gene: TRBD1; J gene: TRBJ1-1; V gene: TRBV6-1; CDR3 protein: ASSDWTGVNTEAF
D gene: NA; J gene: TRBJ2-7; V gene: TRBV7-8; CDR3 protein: ASSPELGDEQY
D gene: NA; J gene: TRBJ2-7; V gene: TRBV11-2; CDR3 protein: ASSADSYEQY
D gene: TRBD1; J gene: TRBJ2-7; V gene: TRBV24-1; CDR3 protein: ATSTDRVYEQY
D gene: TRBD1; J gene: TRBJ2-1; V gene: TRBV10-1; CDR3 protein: ASSEGFGTGDFNEQF
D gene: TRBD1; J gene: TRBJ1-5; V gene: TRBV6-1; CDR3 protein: ASKTGLNKQPQH
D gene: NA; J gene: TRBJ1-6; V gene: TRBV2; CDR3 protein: ASKGGERSPLH
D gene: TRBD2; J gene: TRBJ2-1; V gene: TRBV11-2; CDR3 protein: ASSPTGLAGVRQALKGNEQF
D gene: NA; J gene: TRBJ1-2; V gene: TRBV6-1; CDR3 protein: ASSGNGQVGYT
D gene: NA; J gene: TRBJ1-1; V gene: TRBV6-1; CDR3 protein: ASGGREAF
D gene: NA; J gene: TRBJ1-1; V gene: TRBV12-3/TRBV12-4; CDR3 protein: ASSPQAGTNTEAF
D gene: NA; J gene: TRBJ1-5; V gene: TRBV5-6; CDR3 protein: ASSLRPEKQPQH
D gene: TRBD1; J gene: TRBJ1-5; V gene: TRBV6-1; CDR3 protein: ASSGGIGTGYQPQH
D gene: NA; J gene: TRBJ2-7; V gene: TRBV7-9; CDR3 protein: ASSLVSGGGPLYEQY
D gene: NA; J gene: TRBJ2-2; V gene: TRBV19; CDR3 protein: ASSPFVGGELF
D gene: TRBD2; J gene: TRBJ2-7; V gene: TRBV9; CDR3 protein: ASSAEAGGPSYEQY
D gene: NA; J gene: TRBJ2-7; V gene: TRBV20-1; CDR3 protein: SASESGVYEQY
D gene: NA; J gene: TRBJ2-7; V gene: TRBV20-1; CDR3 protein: SAQEGAELNEQY
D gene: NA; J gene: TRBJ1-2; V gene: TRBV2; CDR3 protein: ASTGARTGYT
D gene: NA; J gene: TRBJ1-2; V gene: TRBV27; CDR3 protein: ASSLRKSSEGANYGYT
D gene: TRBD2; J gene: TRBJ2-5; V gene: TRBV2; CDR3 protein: ASSERSGAFQETQY
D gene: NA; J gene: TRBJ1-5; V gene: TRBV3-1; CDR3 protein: ASSQVWSNQPQH
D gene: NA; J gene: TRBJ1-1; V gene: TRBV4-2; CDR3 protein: ASSLPGAEAF
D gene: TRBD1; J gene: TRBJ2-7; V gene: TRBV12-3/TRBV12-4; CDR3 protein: ASSPDRGLYEQY
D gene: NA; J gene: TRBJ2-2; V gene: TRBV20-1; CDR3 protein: SASDTNTGELF
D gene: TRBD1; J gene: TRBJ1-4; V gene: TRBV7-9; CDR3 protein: ASSYYRGGTNEKLF
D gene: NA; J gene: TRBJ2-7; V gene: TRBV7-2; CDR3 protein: ASSFSDEQY
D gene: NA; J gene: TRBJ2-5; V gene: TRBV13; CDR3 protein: ASSTQTGLLQETQY
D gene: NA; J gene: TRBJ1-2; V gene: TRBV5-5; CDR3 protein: ASSLKGNNYGYT
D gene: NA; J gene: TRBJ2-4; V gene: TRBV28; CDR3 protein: ASSLNGLAKNIQY